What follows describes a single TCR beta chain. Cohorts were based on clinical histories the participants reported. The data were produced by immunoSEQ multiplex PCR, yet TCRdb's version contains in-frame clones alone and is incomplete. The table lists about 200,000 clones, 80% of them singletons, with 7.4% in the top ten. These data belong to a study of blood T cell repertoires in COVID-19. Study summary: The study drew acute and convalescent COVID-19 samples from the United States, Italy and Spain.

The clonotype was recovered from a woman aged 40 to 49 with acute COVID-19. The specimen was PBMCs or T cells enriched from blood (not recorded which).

CDR3 bases: TGCGCCAGCAGCTTGGGCGGTATGAGCTCTGGAAACACCATATATTTT. It translates to CASSLGGMSSGNTIYF. This chain connects TRBV5-1 to TRBJ1-3; no clear D. The CDR3 covers 16 residues. Deletions cut 0 bases from V and 0 bases from J, with 10 bases between. Germline assignment: CDR1 SGHRS and CDR2 YFSETQ.